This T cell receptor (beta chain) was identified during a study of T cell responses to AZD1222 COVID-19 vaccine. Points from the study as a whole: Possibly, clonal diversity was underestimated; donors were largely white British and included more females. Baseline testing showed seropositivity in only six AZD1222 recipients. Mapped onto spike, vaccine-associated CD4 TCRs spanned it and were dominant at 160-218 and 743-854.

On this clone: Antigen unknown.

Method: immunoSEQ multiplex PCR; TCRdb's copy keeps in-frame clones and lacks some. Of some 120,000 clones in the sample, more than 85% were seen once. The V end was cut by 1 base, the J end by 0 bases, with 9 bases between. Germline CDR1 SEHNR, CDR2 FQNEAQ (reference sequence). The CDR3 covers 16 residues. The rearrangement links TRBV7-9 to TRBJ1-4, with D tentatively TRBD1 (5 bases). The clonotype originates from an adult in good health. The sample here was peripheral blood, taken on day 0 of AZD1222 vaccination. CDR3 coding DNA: TGTGCCAGCAGCTTAGGGCAGGGCGCAACTAATGAAAAACTGTTTTTT. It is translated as CASSLGQGATNEKLFF. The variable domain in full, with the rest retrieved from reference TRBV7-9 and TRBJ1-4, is DTGVSQNPRHKITKRGQNVTFRCDPISEHNRLYWYRQTLGQGPEFLTYFQNEAQLEKSRLLSDRFSAERPKGSFSTLEIQRTEQGDSAMYLCASSLGQGATNEKLFFGSGTQLSVL.